This T cell receptor beta chain was captured by sequencing in a study of blood T cell repertoires in COVID-19. Study-wide context: T cells, B-cell-depleted T cells, or PBMCs supplied cDNA or gDNA.

Remarks on this clone: This CDR3 is also generated by other DNA sequences in the sample.

Germline CDR1 and CDR2: KGHDR and SFDVKD. The ends lost 5 bases at V and 2 bases at J; junction bases unmatched: 5. The CDR3 has 15 residues. In the original workflow: Amplified reference gene primers provided the basis for estimating nucleated cell counts. Assay used: immunoSEQ multiplex PCR; TCRdb lists only in-frame clones, some missing. V and J calls plus clone size are reproduced from that table; the DNA served to infer D and trimming. The data hold roughly 100,000 clones, with 69% observed a single time. V gene TRBV24-1 combines with J gene TRBJ2-1, with 7 bases lining up with TRBD1. The sequenced sample consisted of peripheral blood. The receptor's source is an elderly man with acute or convalescent COVID-19. The CDR3 DNA is TGTGCCACCAGTGCCGGGACAGCCCCCTACAATGAGCAGTTCTTC. Encoded protein: CATSAGTAPYNEQFF.